Each of the 12 T cell receptor beta chains below was sequenced from the same sample in a study of blood T cell repertoires in COVID-19. Sequencing used immunoSEQ multiplex PCR; TCRdb keeps in-frame clones, though not all of them. The data contain approximately 300,000 clones, 85% of them singletons. Sequenced input: PBMCs or T cells enriched from blood (not recorded which). All receptors come from a young woman who had been exposed to COVID-19.

This chain uses TRBV12-3 or TRBV12-4 with TRBJ1-2; D unclear. This CDR3 is built from 13 residues. V was clipped by 5 bases and J by 0 bases, with 7 bases between them. The CDR3 region is CASSQDSNYGYTF. The CDR3, as DNA: TGTGCCAGCAGTCAGGACTCTAACTATGGCTACACCTTC.

This chain joins TRBV2 and TRBJ1-2; D is unresolved. The CDR3 length is 13 residues. Germline V CDR1 and CDR2: SNHLY, FYNNEI. V dropped 8 bases and J dropped 2 bases, with 12 bases sitting between them. The CDR3 DNA reads as TGTGCCAGCGAGGAGAGGGAAAACTATGGCTACACCTTC. This encodes CASEERENYGYTF.

The V and J genes are TRBV7-8 and TRBJ2-7; a weak D match, TRBD1 (5 bases). The germline gives CDR1 SGHVS, CDR2 FQNEAQ. Trimming cost V 2 bases and J 6 bases, with 20 bases left between them. This CDR3 has 16 amino acids. The CDR3 loop reads CASSLTTGPGLGEQYF. CDR3 DNA: TGTGCCAGCAGCTTAACCACAGGCCCTGGGCTAGGCGAGCAGTACTTC.

The sample holds one count of this clone. The chain combines TRBV6-1 with TRBJ2-1, with D perhaps TRBD2 (7 bases). Trimming cost V 4 bases and J 7 bases, with 23 bases left between them. The CDR3 length is 17 residues. Germline lookup yields CDR1 MNHNS and CDR2 SASEGT. The DNA for the CDR3 is TGTGCCAGCAGTGCGAAGGGGGTAGGGGGAGGGAGGAATGAGCAGTTCTTC. Residues: CASSAKGVGGGRNEQFF.

The CDR3 nucleotides read TGCGCCAGCAGCTCGGGTACTGGGACACTTAGGGGCTACACCTTC. Its protein is CASSSGTGTLRGYTF. The rearrangement uses TRBV5-1 and TRBJ1-2; D may be TRBD1 (6 bases). The CDR3 consists of 15 residues. Germline V gives CDR1 SGHRS, CDR2 YFSETQ. Trimming cost V 3 bases and J 8 bases, with 20 bases left between them.

The chain is built from TRBV2 and TRBJ1-1; no clear D gene. The germline CDR1 and CDR2 sequences are SNHLY and FYNNEI. V was cut by 6 bases and J by 4 bases, with 15 bases left in between. The CDR3 sequence is 14 residues long. The CDR3 region has the DNA TGTGCCAGCAGAGGGTTGGAGGGCGGCACTGAAGCTTTCTTT. This gives the protein CASRGLEGGTEAFF.

The table lists this clone with a count of one. The chain employs TRBV3-1 (or the pseudogene TRBV3-2) and TRBJ2-7; D is perhaps TRBD1 (5 bases). This CDR3 spans 12 amino acids. The germline V gene has CDR1 LGHDT and CDR2 YNNKEL (reference sequence). V shed 6 bases and J shed 3 bases, with 9 bases lying between them. The CDR3 loop reads CASSPTDYEQYF. CDR3 DNA: TGTGCCAGCAGTCCGACAGACTACGAGCAGTACTTC.

This clone was observed once. The chain has TRBV19 and TRBJ2-5; D remains unclear. The CDR3 has 14 amino acids. The germline V gene encodes CDR1 LNHDA and CDR2 SQIVND (reference sequence). V lost 5 bases and J lost 1, with 11 bases in between. For the CDR3, the DNA is TGTGCCAGTAGTGGGTCAGGTCCCCAAGAGACCCAGTACTTC. Translating gives CASSGSGPQETQYF.

The chain couples TRBV18 to TRBJ2-3, with D possibly matching TRBD1 (6 bases). The V end lost 3 bases, the J end lost 8 bases, and 12 bases lay between the germline ends. Germline values: CDR1 KGHSH, CDR2 LQKENI. The CDR3 consists of 13 residues. CDR3 bases: TGTGCCAGCTCACCCCCAGGGGCGGTTACGCAGTATTTT. It specifies CASSPPGAVTQYF. Full variable domain (missing parts from reference TRBV18 and TRBJ2-3): NAGVMQNPRHLVRRRGQEARLRCSPMKGHSHVYWYRQLPEEGLKFMVYLQKENIIDESGMPKERFSAEFPKEGPSILRIQQVVRGDSAAYFCASSPPGAVTQYFGPGTRLTVL.

V usage is TRBV2 and J usage is TRBJ1-1; D remains ambiguous. Germline CDR1 and CDR2: SNHLY and FYNNEI. The length of the CDR3 is 15 residues. V was shortened by 3 bases and J by 1 base, with 12 bases between the two germline ends. CDR3 sequence reads: CASSDSGIGNTEAFF. The CDR3 nucleotides read TGTGCCAGCAGTGACTCGGGGATCGGGAACACTGAAGCTTTCTTT.

Only one count was recorded for this clone. This chain uses TRBV7-3 with TRBJ1-1; no clear D gene. This CDR3 has 13 residues. Trimming shortened V by 1 base and J by 6 bases, and 9 bases separated the two germline ends. The germline V gene has CDR1 SGHTA and CDR2 FQGTGA. The CDR3: CASSLSPGSEAFF. In nucleotides, the CDR3 is TGTGCCAGCAGCTTAAGCCCGGGGTCTGAAGCTTTCTTT.

The rearrangement links TRBV28 to TRBJ2-7; TRBD1 matches 10 bases. Germline lookup yields CDR1 MDHEN and CDR2 SYDVKM. This CDR3 region has 18 residues. V shed 6 bases and J 4 bases; nucleotides not matched to a gene: 18. DNA of the CDR3: TGTGCCAGCAGATCGCCGGGACAGGGGCGATGGTCTAGGTACGAGCAGTACTTC. The encoded protein is CASRSPGQGRWSRYEQYF.